The 32 T cell receptor beta chains in this list originate from one sample, sequenced in a study of vaccination effects on CD4 cells after COVID-19. These TCRs' antigens remain unknown. Viral peptide pool expansion of antigen-specific CD4+ T cells preceded sequencing in the ViraFEST assay. Following a roughly eleven-day culture, CD4+ T cells were purified. Vaccinated participants had no history of SARS-CoV-2 infection and tested negative for nucleocapsid antibodies. TCRdb's table, derived via immunoSEQ multiplex PCR, lists solely in-frame clones and lacks some. The sample yields tens of thousands of clones, 70% seen once. The sequencing used CD4+ T cells from PBMCs cultured with HCoV-OC43 spike peptides, collected before COVID-19 vaccination. Subset here: HCoV-OC43 spike overlapping peptide pool stimulation. The receptors originated from a human donor who received a COVID-19 vaccine.

The genes are TRBV28 and TRBJ1-2; D unresolved. This CDR3 spans 13 amino acids. CDR1 and CDR2 from the germline V gene are MDHEN and SYDVKM. V lost 3 bases and J lost 2, with 7 bases in between. The chain's CDR3 is CASSFQPNYGYTF. The CDR3, as DNA: TGTGCCAGCAGTTTTCAACCCAACTATGGCTACACCTTC.

The V call is TRBV10-3, the J call TRBJ2-7; 7 nucleotides agree with TRBD2. Germline V lookup: CDR1 ENHRY, CDR2 SYGVKD. The CDR3 spans 14 residues. Trimming removed 7 bases from V and 2 bases from J; junction bases left unmatched: 8. The CDR3 here is CAITGRTRPYEQYF. The CDR3 bases are TGTGCCATCACAGGTCGGACTAGACCCTACGAGCAGTACTTC.

The genes are TRBV27 and TRBJ1-2; possibly TRBD1 for D (5 bases). Trimming took off 7 bases at V and 5 bases at J, with 20 bases between the two ends. The CDR3 consists of 15 residues. Germline V gene sequence: CDR1 MNHEY, CDR2 SMNVEV (reference sequence). The CDR3 region has the DNA TGTGCCAGCAAATACGGGGGTTCGGTTGATTATGGCTACACCTTC. It is translated as CASKYGGSVDYGYTF.

J is TRBJ1-1 and V is TRBV28; D is possibly TRBD1 (5 bases). Germline V CDR1 and CDR2: MDHEN, SYDVKM. Trimming removed 2 bases at V and 7 bases at J, with 8 bases between. The CDR3 runs 12 residues. CDR3 protein: CASSLKGYEAFF. The CDR3 DNA reads TGTGCCAGCAGTTTAAAGGGGTATGAAGCTTTCTTT.

The chain recombines TRBV12-5 with TRBJ2-1; possible D gene TRBD2, 5 bases. This CDR3 spans 18 amino acids. CDR1 LGHNT and CDR2 FRNRAP come from the germline V gene. Trimming took off 1 base at V and 5 bases at J, with 21 bases between the two ends. In DNA, the CDR3 is TGTGCTAGTGGTTTGGGGACGTCCTGGGGAAAGGAGGACAATGAGCAGTTCTTC. It specifies CASGLGTSWGKEDNEQFF.

The rearrangement uses TRBV5-1 and TRBJ1-1; no firm D call. There are 16 residues in the CDR3. Germline values: CDR1 SGHRS, CDR2 YFSETQ. Trimming pared 4 bases from V and 1 base from J, leaving 17 bases between. CDR3 bases: TGCGCCAGCAGCCTGCTAGGGAATTGGAGGAACACTGAAGCTTTCTTT. This codes for CASSLLGNWRNTEAFF.

This sequence joins TRBV4-3 and TRBJ1-1; D not certain. The ends were cut back, 1 base at V and 5 bases at J, with 8 bases in the middle. CDR3 length: 13 residues. The germline CDR1 and CDR2 sequences are LGHNA and YSLEER. CDR3 sequence: CASSQADGTEAFF. CDR3 bases: TGCGCCAGCAGCCAAGCCGACGGAACTGAAGCTTTCTTT.

V and J are TRBV4-1 and TRBJ2-1; maybe TRBD2 (6 bases). V gave up 2 bases and J gave up 7 bases, with 21 bases separating them. The CDR3 loop spans 17 amino acids. Germline-derived CDR1 and CDR2 are MGHRA and YSYEKL. The CDR3 nucleotides read TGCGCCAGCAGCCAACTTATGACGGGAGTGATCTTTAATGAGCAGTTCTTC. It yields the protein CASSQLMTGVIFNEQFF.

CDR3 protein: CAWSVGQGHGYTF. The CDR3 nucleotides are TGTGCCTGGAGTGTCGGACAGGGACATGGCTACACCTTC. This chain joins TRBV30 and TRBJ1-2; TRBD1 aligns across 8 bases. The CDR3 spans 13 residues. Germline V gene data show CDR1 as GTSNPN and CDR2 as SVGIG (reference sequence). Trimming removed 0 bases from V and 6 bases from J; junction bases left unmatched: 3.

Here the CDR3 DNA reads TGTGCCAGCAGTAGGACAGTAGGTACTGAAGCTTTCTTT. This sequence encodes CASSRTVGTEAFF. This sequence joins TRBV12-3 or TRBV12-4 and TRBJ1-1; D might be TRBD1 (6 bases). CDR3 length: 13 amino acids. V lost 5 bases, J lost 5 bases, and 12 bases lay in between.

The CDR3 loop reads CAWSNTGELFF. CDR3 DNA sequence: TGTGCCTGGAGTAACACCGGGGAGCTGTTTTTT. The gene calls are TRBV30 and TRBJ2-2; D call uncertain. The CDR3 runs 11 residues. CDR1 is GTSNPN and CDR2 is SVGIG in the germline V gene (reference sequence). V lost 2 bases to trimming and J lost 2 bases, with 0 bases between them.

The table lists this clone with a few counts. J is TRBJ1-6 and V is TRBV6-5; TRBD1 might be the D (5 bases). The CDR3 consists of 15 residues. Trimming left V 4 bases short and J 5 bases short, with 12 bases between. The germline CDR1 and CDR2 sequences are MNHEY and SVGAGI. The CDR3, as DNA: TGTGCCAGCAGTTTAGGGACCGCTAATAATTCACCCCTCCACTTT. Residues: CASSLGTANNSPLHF.

This clone turned up a few times. V and J are TRBV3-1 (or the pseudogene TRBV3-2) and TRBJ1-6; no clear D. From germline, CDR1 is LGHDT and CDR2 YNNKEL (reference sequence). The CDR3 contains 14 residues. V was cut by 5 bases and J by 9 bases, with 14 bases left in between. The CDR3: CASSSRPPGSPLHF. The CDR3 DNA sequence: TGTGCCAGCAGCAGCCGACCACCCGGTTCACCCCTCCACTTT.

The chain has TRBV5-1 and TRBJ2-7; no reliable D call. The CDR3 extends over 13 amino acids. Looked up from germline, CDR1 is SGHRS and CDR2 is YFSETQ. The V end lost 4 bases, the J end lost 1 base, and 9 bases lay between the germline ends. The chain's CDR3 is CASSTRESYEQYF. CDR3 DNA: TGCGCCAGCAGCACCCGCGAGTCCTACGAGCAGTACTTC.

This clone was seen a handful of times. CDR3 amino acids: CASSKRSGSNEKLFF. Written as DNA, the CDR3 is TGTGCCAGCAGCAAAAGGTCGGGGTCTAATGAAAAACTGTTTTTT. The V and J genes are TRBV21-1 and TRBJ1-4. TRBV21-1 is a recognized pseudogene. The CDR3 length is 15 residues.

This clone has more than one count but fewer than ten. The chain links TRBV12-3 or TRBV12-4 to TRBJ1-2; no reliable D call. Trimming left V 6 bases short and J 7 bases short, with 6 bases between. CDR3 length: 10 amino acids. CDR3 DNA sequence: TGTGCCAGCAGGTCCGTTGGCTACACCTTC. Encoded protein: CASRSVGYTF.

The chain links TRBV20-1 to TRBJ2-5; D tentatively reads TRBD1 or TRBD2 (6 bases each). The CDR3 totals 11 residues. V was shortened by 7 bases and J by 1 base, with 7 bases between the two germline ends. CDR1 and CDR2 from the germline V gene are DFQATT and SNEGSKA (reference sequence). CDR3 DNA: TGCAGTGGGGGGGCCCAAGAGACCCAGTACTTC. Amino acid sequence: CSGGAQETQYF.

This clone has only one observation. The chain uses TRBV18 and TRBJ2-3; D possibly uses TRBD1 or TRBD2 (5 bases each). There are 14 residues in the CDR3. The V gene lost 7 bases and the J gene lost 6 bases, with 17 bases spanning the gap. CDR1 is KGHSH and CDR2 is LQKENI in the germline V gene. CDR3 region: CASLAWDVGDTQYF. CDR3 coding DNA: TGTGCCAGCTTGGCTTGGGACGTCGGGGATACGCAGTATTTT.

This clone occurred once. The V and J genes are TRBV27 and TRBJ2-3; D is uncertain. The CDR3 contains 15 residues. Germline CDR1 is MNHEY and CDR2 is SMNVEV (reference sequence). V was shortened by 2 bases and J by 2 bases, with 11 bases between the two germline ends. As DNA, the CDR3 is TGTGCCAGCAGTTTAATGGGGTACACCACAGATACGCAGTATTTT. This translates into CASSLMGYTTDTQYF.

This rearrangement joins TRBV9 to TRBJ2-3, with D hard to call. Trimming stripped 0 bases from V and 4 bases from J, with 6 bases between. Germline CDR1 is SGDLS and CDR2 is YYNGEE. CDR3 length equals 13 residues. CDR3 DNA: TGTGCCAGCAGCGTAGAGTGGCCAGATACGCAGTATTTT. It specifies CASSVEWPDTQYF.

V gene TRBV4-2 combines with J gene TRBJ2-1; the match to TRBD2 covers 8 bases. CDR3 length: 16 residues. CDR1 LGHNA and CDR2 YNFKEQ come from the germline V gene. J gave up 4 bases and V 4 bases, and 9 bases lay outside the gene matches. CDR3 loop: CASSPEGAGVYNEQFF. CDR3 in DNA: TGTGCCAGCAGCCCAGAGGGAGCGGGGGTATACAATGAGCAGTTCTTC.

CDR3 DNA: TGTGCCAGCAGTTACTCGAGGAGGGGCTACGAGCAGTACTTC. As protein: CASSYSRRGYEQYF. This chain connects TRBV6-5 to TRBJ2-7, with D possibly TRBD2 on 6 matching bases. CDR1 MNHEY and CDR2 SVGAGI come from the germline V gene. V dropped 0 bases and J dropped 3 bases, with 9 bases sitting between them. The CDR3 covers 14 residues.

The V call is TRBV5-4, the J call TRBJ1-4, with TRBD1 matching over 7 bases. Trimming at V came to 3 bases and at J to 1 base, leaving 9 bases not matched to a gene. CDR1 and CDR2 (germline): SGHNT, YYREEE (reference sequence). The CDR3 covers 17 residues. CDR3 protein: CASSSTGEGRTNEKLFF. The CDR3 nucleotides read TGTGCCAGCAGCTCCACAGGGGAGGGGCGAACTAATGAAAAACTGTTTTTT.

This clone was counted a few times. The chain combines TRBV13 with TRBJ2-1, with D unclear. The CDR3 sequence is 14 residues long. In germline, CDR1 is PRHDT, CDR2 FYEKMQ (reference sequence). Between the trimmed V and J ends, which lost 4 bases and 6 bases, there was a span of 13 bases. CDR3 amino acids: CASSSKGTFNEQFF. The CDR3 region has the DNA TGTGCCAGCAGCTCAAAGGGCACGTTCAATGAGCAGTTCTTC.

This clone was detected only a few times. The chain recombines TRBV3-1 (or the pseudogene TRBV3-2) with TRBJ2-2, with D maybe TRBD2 (7 bases). Germline CDR1 is LGHDT and CDR2 is YNNKEL (reference sequence). The CDR3 contains 16 residues. Deletions cut 4 bases from V and 2 bases from J, with 14 bases between. Here the CDR3 reads CASSPRGGLNTGELFF. CDR3 nucleotides: TGTGCCAGCAGCCCCCGCGGGGGCCTCAACACCGGGGAGCTGTTTTTT.

The table lists this clone with a few counts. The chain employs TRBV16 and TRBJ2-3; D is uncertain. Trimming left V 1 base short and J 2 bases short, with 7 bases between. Germline values: CDR1 KGHSY, CDR2 FQNENV. This CDR3 spans 14 amino acids. The CDR3 protein is CASSQFGFTDTQYF. CDR3 coding DNA: TGTGCCAGCAGCCAATTTGGCTTCACAGATACGCAGTATTTT.

The chain joins TRBV5-1 to TRBJ2-7; TRBD1 aligns across 7 bases. Per germline, CDR1 SGHRS and CDR2 YFSETQ. With 4 bases clipped from V and 4 bases from J, the junction kept 14 bases outside the gene matches. This CDR3 is 16 amino acids long. The CDR3 reads CASSLGQARTSYEQYF. CDR3 DNA: TGCGCCAGCAGCCTCGGACAGGCTAGGACGTCTTACGAGCAGTACTTC.

The chain is built from TRBV7-9 and TRBJ2-7, with 8 bases that match TRBD2. CDR3 length equals 18 residues. CDR1 and CDR2 (germline): SEHNR, FQNEAQ (reference sequence). The ends lost 3 bases at V and 0 bases at J; junction bases unmatched: 13. CDR3 sequence reads: CASSFRSGGGHFSYEQYF. For the CDR3, the DNA is TGTGCCAGCAGCTTTCGCTCGGGGGGGGGCCACTTCTCCTACGAGCAGTACTTC.

This clone was observed a handful of times. V gene TRBV7-9 combines with J gene TRBJ1-1; maybe TRBD1 (5 bases). CDR1 is SEHNR, CDR2 FQNEAQ, per germline (reference sequence). The CDR3 contains 14 residues. The V end was cut by 0 bases, the J end by 7 bases, with 12 bases between. In DNA form, the CDR3 reads TGTGCCAGCAGCTTAGCGGCAGGGTTTGGTGAAGCTTTCTTT. Translation: CASSLAAGFGEAFF.

The chain recombines TRBV19 with TRBJ2-5, with a possible D match to TRBD2 (5 bases). The CDR3 totals 15 residues. Trimming shortened V by 4 bases and J by 4 bases, and 16 bases separated the two germline ends. In germline, CDR1 is LNHDA, CDR2 SQIVND (reference sequence). DNA for the CDR3: TGTGCCAGTAGTAAGGTACTAGGGCGGAGAGAGACCCAGTACTTC. It yields the protein CASSKVLGRRETQYF.

V usage is TRBV28 and J usage is TRBJ1-3, with D uncertain. This CDR3 region has 11 residues. Germline V gene sequence: CDR1 MDHEN, CDR2 SYDVKM. V was cut by 3 bases and J by 4 bases, with 1 base left in between. The CDR3, as DNA: TGTGCCAGCAGTTTGGGAAACACCATATATTTT. This sequence encodes CASSLGNTIYF.

The chain has TRBV19 and TRBJ2-7; D could derive from TRBD1 or TRBD2 (5 bases each). The CDR3 is 14 residues long. CDR1 and CDR2 from the germline V gene are LNHDA and SQIVND (reference sequence). V lost 7 bases, J lost 6 bases, and 19 bases lay in between. CDR3 bases: TGTGCCAGTAACCCCTCGGGGCAAGGCTCCGAGCAGTACTTC. Its translation is CASNPSGQGSEQYF.